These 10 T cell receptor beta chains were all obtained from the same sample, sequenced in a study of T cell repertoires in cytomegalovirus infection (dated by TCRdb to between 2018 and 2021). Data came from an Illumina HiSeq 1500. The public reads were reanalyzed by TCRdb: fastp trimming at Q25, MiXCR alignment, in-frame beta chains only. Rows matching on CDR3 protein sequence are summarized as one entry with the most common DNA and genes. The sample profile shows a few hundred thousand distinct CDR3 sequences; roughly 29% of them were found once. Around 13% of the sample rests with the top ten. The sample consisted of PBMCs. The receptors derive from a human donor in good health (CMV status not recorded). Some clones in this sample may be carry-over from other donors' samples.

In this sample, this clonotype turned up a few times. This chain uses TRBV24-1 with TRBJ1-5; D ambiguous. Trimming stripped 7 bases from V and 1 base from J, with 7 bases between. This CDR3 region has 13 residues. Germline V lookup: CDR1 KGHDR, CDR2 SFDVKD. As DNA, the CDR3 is TGTGCCACCAGCCGGACGAGCAATCAGCCCCAGCATTTT. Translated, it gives CATSRTSNQPQHF.

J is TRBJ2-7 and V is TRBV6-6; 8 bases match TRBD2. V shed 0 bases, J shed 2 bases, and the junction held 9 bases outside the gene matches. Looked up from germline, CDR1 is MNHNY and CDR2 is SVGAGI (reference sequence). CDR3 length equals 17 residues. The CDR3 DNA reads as TGTGCCAGCAGTTACTCCAACCGGTTGACTAGCGCCTACGAGCAGTACGTC. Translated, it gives CASSYSNRLTSAYEQYV.

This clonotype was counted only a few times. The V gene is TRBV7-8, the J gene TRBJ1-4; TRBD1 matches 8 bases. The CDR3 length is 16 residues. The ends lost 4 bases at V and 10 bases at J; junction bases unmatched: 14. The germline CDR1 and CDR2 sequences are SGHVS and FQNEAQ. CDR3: CASSSQGARWGGKLFF. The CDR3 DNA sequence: TGTGCCAGCAGCTCCCAGGGGGCGCGTTGGGGGGGAAAACTGTTTTTT.

Here the CDR3 reads CSVLIDPGGETQYF. The CDR3 DNA reads TGCAGCGTCTTAATCGACCCGGGTGGGGAGACCCAGTACTTC. J is TRBJ2-5 and V is TRBV29-1; no definite D call. CDR3 size: 14 residues. Trimming left V 6 bases short and J 5 bases short, with 19 bases between. The germline V gene has CDR1 SQVTM and CDR2 ANQGSEA. The whole variable domain, filled in from reference TRBV29-1 and TRBJ2-5, reads SAVISQKPSRDICQRGTSLTIQCQVDSQVTMMFWYRQQPGQSLTLIATANQGSEATYESGFVIDKFPISRPNLTFSTLTVSNMSPEDSSIYLCSVLIDPGGETQYFGPGTRLLVL.

The chain's CDR3 is CASSLTGPTGKLFF. For the CDR3, the DNA is TGTGCCAGCAGTTTAACGGGACCCACAGGGAAACTGTTTTTT. The V call is TRBV12-3 or TRBV12-4, the J call TRBJ1-4; weak D call: TRBD1 (6 bases). The CDR3 loop spans 14 amino acids. V was cut by 2 bases and J by 11 bases, with 15 bases left in between.

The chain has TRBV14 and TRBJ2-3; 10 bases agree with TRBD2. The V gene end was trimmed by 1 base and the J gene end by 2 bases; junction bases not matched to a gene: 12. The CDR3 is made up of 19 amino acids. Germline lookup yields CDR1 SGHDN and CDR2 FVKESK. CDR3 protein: CASSQGSFGLAGDTDTQYF. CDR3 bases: TGTGCCAGCAGCCAAGGTAGTTTTGGCCTAGCGGGGGACACAGATACGCAGTATTTT.

The CDR3 is CASIRDRGHNEQFF. The CDR3 DNA is TGTGCCAGCATCCGGGACAGGGGCCACAATGAGCAGTTCTTC. The V gene is TRBV12-3 or TRBV12-4, the J gene TRBJ2-1; 10 bases agree with TRBD1. J gave up 5 bases and V 7 bases, and 5 bases lay outside the gene matches. CDR3 size: 14 residues.

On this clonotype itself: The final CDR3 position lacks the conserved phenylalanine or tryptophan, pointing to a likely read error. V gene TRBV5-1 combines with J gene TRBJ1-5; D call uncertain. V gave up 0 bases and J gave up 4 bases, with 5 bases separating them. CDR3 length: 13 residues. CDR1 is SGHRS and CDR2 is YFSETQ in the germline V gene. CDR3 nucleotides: TGCGCCAGCAGCTTGGGTCCGAATCAGCCCCAGCATCTT. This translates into CASSLGPNQPQHL.

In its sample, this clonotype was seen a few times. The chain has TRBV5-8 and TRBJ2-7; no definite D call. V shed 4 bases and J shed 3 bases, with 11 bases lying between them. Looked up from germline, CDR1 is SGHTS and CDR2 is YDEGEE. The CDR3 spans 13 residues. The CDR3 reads CASSEPGYYEQYF. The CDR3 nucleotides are TGTGCCAGCAGCGAGCCAGGATACTACGAGCAGTACTTC.

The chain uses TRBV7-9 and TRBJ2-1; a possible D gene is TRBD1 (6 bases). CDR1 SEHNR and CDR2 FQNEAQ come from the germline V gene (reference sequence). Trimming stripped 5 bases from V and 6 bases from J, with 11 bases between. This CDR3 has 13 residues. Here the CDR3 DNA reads TGTGCCAGCAGCCTGGACAGACCCAATGAGCAGTTCTTC. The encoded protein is CASSLDRPNEQFF.